The sequence of this T cell receptor beta chain was determined in a study of regulatory T cells in long-lasting Graves disease. Notes on the study in general: Persistent disease was associated with favored TRBV28 usage and with favored use of TRBJ1-2 and TRBJ2-5. Only peripheral blood was studied, not thyroid tissue. Persistent Graves' patients showed less TCR diversity than newly diagnosed patients showed.

This clonotype was picked up a small number of times. Its antigen is still unknown. Time point in this sample: newly diagnosed GD, antithyroid drugs for less than 3 months. The TCR library used RNA extracted from PBMCs. Libraries of TCR beta came from iRepertoire HTBI primers plus Arm-PCR of CDR3 regions. Using its own MiXCR run on the multiplex PCR reads, TCRdb lists one record per CDR3 protein. The sample includes about 420,000 distinct CDR3 sequences, around 17% of them seen just once. V was clipped by 6 bases and J by 6 bases; unmatched bases: 7. CDR3 size: 15 residues. Germline CDR1 SNHLY, CDR2 FYNNEI. This same sample was also part of a study on T cells in Graves' hyperthyroidism and ophthalmopathy. That study adds: Most thyroid-expanded clonotypes above 0.001 were also found in blood.

This TCR came from a woman younger than 30 with Graves disease. Sequencing used peripheral blood mononuclear cells (PBMCs), obtained at new diagnosis, from a patient treated with antithyroid drugs. The chain couples TRBV2 to TRBJ2-5; 13 positions agree with TRBD2. The CDR3 spells CASRVLAGGPKTQYF. In DNA, the CDR3 is TGTGCCAGCAGAGTACTAGCGGGAGGGCCGAAGACCCAGTACTTC.